A selection of T cell receptor beta chains follows, all from one sample in a study of shared clonotypes between healthy human individuals. The repertoire was sequenced with immunoSEQ multiplex PCR; TCRdb's copy has only in-frame clones and lacks some. The sample carries over 2 million clones, 80% to 95% recorded once. The sample comprised naive CD4+ T cells from PBMCs. The source is a man between 18 and 29 years old in good health. Some clones in this sample may be carry-over from other donors' samples. The CDR3 runs from the conserved cysteine through the conserved F or W. Each record gives: V gene, J gene, D gene, CDR3 protein. D genes are given only for firm matches.

v_gene: TRBV4-1; j_gene: TRBJ2-3; d_gene: TRBD2; CDR3aa: CASSQGGLAGGQSTDTQYF
v_gene: TRBV28; j_gene: TRBJ2-2; d_gene: TRBD1; CDR3aa: CASTSGTVNTGELFF
v_gene: TRBV11-2; j_gene: TRBJ1-1; d_gene: -; CDR3aa: CASSTTVNTEAFF
v_gene: TRBV7-9; j_gene: TRBJ1-6; d_gene: -; CDR3aa: CASSLERENSPLHF
v_gene: TRBV5-1; j_gene: TRBJ1-3; d_gene: -; CDR3aa: CASSLGGAAGNTIYF
v_gene: TRBV28; j_gene: TRBJ1-2; d_gene: -; CDR3aa: CASSLPRGYGYTF
v_gene: TRBV28; j_gene: TRBJ2-2; d_gene: TRBD1; CDR3aa: CASSTGTANTGELFF
v_gene: TRBV11-2; j_gene: TRBJ2-2; d_gene: -; CDR3aa: CATQTALPRGTGELFF
v_gene: TRBV7-2; j_gene: TRBJ2-2; d_gene: -; CDR3aa: CASSLGTNTGELFF
v_gene: TRBV4-2; j_gene: TRBJ2-7; d_gene: -; CDR3aa: CASSQEGRSSLYEQYF
v_gene: TRBV7-8; j_gene: TRBJ2-7; d_gene: -; CDR3aa: CASSFDSGASSYEQYF
v_gene: TRBV5-4; j_gene: TRBJ2-6; d_gene: -; CDR3aa: CASSSHRVGANVLTF